This record covers a single T cell receptor (beta chain). These data are taken from a study of long-term antiretroviral therapy in people with HIV. The germline V gene encodes CDR1 SGHAT and CDR2 FQNNGV. CDR3 length: 17 residues. Trimming cost V 4 bases and J 3 bases; bases outside gene matches: 15. Survey-level immunoSEQ v3.0 assays were run. Here immunoSEQ multiplex PCR was the method, and the copy in TCRdb shows in-frame clones only, minus some. The table lists about 23,000 clones, about four fifths of them singletons, with less than 6% in the top ten. Material: unsorted PBMCs, obtained 0.3 years after starting antiretroviral therapy. The genes are TRBV11-2 and TRBJ2-7; 7 bases are shared with TRBD1. This TCR was recovered from a man between 50 and 59 years old with HIV. The CDR3 nucleotides read TGTGCCAGCAGCTCCCCGGGACAGATATCGAGCGACTACGAGCAGTACTTC. Its translation is CASSSPGQISSDYEQYF.